This is a list of T cell receptor beta chains from one sample in a study of identical twins. TCRdb re-derived calls from the 5' RACE reads in MiXCR, one entry per CDR3 protein. The sample carries some 1,600,000 distinct CDR3 sequences, roughly a third recorded once. Source material: cord blood. These receptors came from a newborn girl in good health. The CDR3 runs from the conserved cysteine through the conserved F or W. A D gene is named only where the DNA matches it firmly. Not every row has a clone size; where given, it reads once, few, many or a size class.

D gene: TRBD1; V gene: TRBV6-1; clone size: NA; J gene: TRBJ1-1; CDR3 protein: CASSSKDRGYAEAFF; CDR3 DNA: TGTGCCAGCAGTTCAAAGGACAGGGGGTACGCTGAAGCTTTCTTT
D gene: NA; V gene: TRBV20-1; clone size: NA; J gene: TRBJ1-5; CDR3 protein: CSARESGHLSNQPQHF; CDR3 DNA: TGCAGTGCTAGAGAATCGGGGCACCTTAGCAATCAGCCCCAGCATTTT
D gene: NA; V gene: TRBV9; clone size: NA; J gene: TRBJ2-5; CDR3 protein: CASSVEIRGGRETQYF; CDR3 DNA: TGTGCCAGCAGCGTAGAGATCAGGGGGGGTAGAGAGACCCAGTACTTC
D gene: NA; V gene: TRBV20-1; clone size: NA; J gene: TRBJ1-2; CDR3 protein: CSAYKDRLANYGYTF; CDR3 DNA: TGCAGTGCTTATAAAGACAGGCTAGCTAACTATGGCTACACCTTC
D gene: NA; V gene: TRBV4-1; clone size: NA; J gene: TRBJ2-7; CDR3 protein: CASSQGVRLGVPSYEQYF; CDR3 DNA: TGCGCCAGCAGCCAAGGGGTTCGATTGGGGGTGCCCTCGTACGAGCAGTACTTC
D gene: NA; V gene: TRBV20-1; clone size: NA; J gene: TRBJ2-1; CDR3 protein: CSAREGRVETQFF; CDR3 DNA: TGCAGTGCTAGAGAGGGACGGGTCGAGACCCAGTTCTTC
D gene: NA; V gene: TRBV6-2/TRBV6-3; clone size: many; J gene: TRBJ2-5; CDR3 protein: CASRHQETQYF; CDR3 DNA: TGTGCCAGCAGGCATCAAGAGACCCAGTACTTC
D gene: NA; V gene: TRBV7-9; clone size: NA; J gene: TRBJ2-7; CDR3 protein: CASSTEGRPSYVQYF; CDR3 DNA: TGTGCCAGCAGCACTGAGGGGAGGCCCTCCTACGTGCAGTACTTC
D gene: TRBD2; V gene: TRBV29-1; clone size: NA; J gene: TRBJ2-5; CDR3 protein: CSVGAGGPGETQYF; CDR3 DNA: TGCAGCGTTGGAGCGGGGGGGCCGGGTGAGACCCAGTACTTC
D gene: TRBD1; V gene: TRBV12-3/TRBV12-4; clone size: few; J gene: TRBJ2-5; CDR3 protein: CASSLNTGGRETQYF; CDR3 DNA: TGTGCCAGCAGTTTAAACACAGGGGGACGGGAGACCCAGTACTTC
D gene: NA; V gene: TRBV27; clone size: many; J gene: TRBJ2-7; CDR3 protein: CASSFKGRPSSYEQYF; CDR3 DNA: TGTGCCAGCAGTTTTAAAGGTAGACCCAGCTCCTACGAGCAGTACTTC
D gene: TRBD2; V gene: TRBV20-1; clone size: few; J gene: TRBJ2-1; CDR3 protein: CSARTSSGSSYNEQFF; CDR3 DNA: TGCAGTGCTAGAACGTCTAGCGGGAGTTCCTACAATGAGCAGTTCTTC
D gene: TRBD2; V gene: TRBV20-1; clone size: NA; J gene: TRBJ2-1; CDR3 protein: CSARPSGGVFYNEQFF; CDR3 DNA: TGCAGTGCTAGACCTAGCGGGGGGGTCTTTTACAATGAGCAGTTCTTC
D gene: TRBD1; V gene: TRBV11-1; clone size: few; J gene: TRBJ2-1; CDR3 protein: CASSSHGQGFNEQFF; CDR3 DNA: TGTGCCAGCAGCTCCCACGGACAGGGGTTCAATGAGCAGTTCTTC
D gene: NA; V gene: TRBV10-3; clone size: NA; J gene: TRBJ2-5; CDR3 protein: CAISESSPTEQYF; CDR3 DNA: TGTGCCATCAGTGAGTCAAGCCCTACGGAGCAGTACTTC
D gene: NA; V gene: TRBV7-2; clone size: few; J gene: TRBJ2-3; CDR3 protein: CASSLDLLAAILDTQYF; CDR3 DNA: TGTGCCAGCAGCTTAGATCTTTTGGCAGCCATACTAGATACGCAGTATTTT
D gene: NA; V gene: TRBV20-1; clone size: few; J gene: TRBJ1-1; CDR3 protein: CSAHSGVNTEAFF; CDR3 DNA: TGCAGTGCCCACTCCGGGGTGAACACTGAAGCTTTCTTT
D gene: TRBD2; V gene: TRBV28; clone size: few; J gene: TRBJ2-7; CDR3 protein: CASRILAGGAYEQYF; CDR3 DNA: TGTGCCAGCCGGATACTAGCGGGAGGGGCGTACGAGCAGTACTTC
D gene: TRBD1; V gene: TRBV20-1; clone size: NA; J gene: TRBJ2-7; CDR3 protein: CSATGSGQSYEQYF; CDR3 DNA: TGCAGTGCTACCGGATCGGGACAGTCCTACGAGCAGTACTTC
D gene: NA; V gene: TRBV18; clone size: few; J gene: TRBJ1-6; CDR3 protein: CASSPGGYNSPLHF; CDR3 DNA: TGTGCCAGCTCACCAGGGGGCTATAATTCACCCCTCCACTTT
D gene: NA; V gene: TRBV20-1; clone size: few; J gene: TRBJ1-4; CDR3 protein: CSARDTTANEKLFF; CDR3 DNA: TGCAGTGCTAGAGATACAACAGCTAATGAAAAACTGTTTTTT
D gene: NA; V gene: TRBV6-2/TRBV6-3; clone size: many; J gene: TRBJ2-3; CDR3 protein: CASSYSSPRRDTQYF; CDR3 DNA: TGTGCCAGCAGTTACTCGAGCCCTAGGCGAGATACGCAGTATTTT
D gene: TRBD2; V gene: TRBV10-3; clone size: NA; J gene: TRBJ2-7; CDR3 protein: CAISEREVAYEQYF; CDR3 DNA: TGTGCCATCAGTGAGCGGGAGGTAGCCTACGAGCAGTACTTC
D gene: TRBD2; V gene: TRBV5-1; clone size: few; J gene: TRBJ2-1; CDR3 protein: CASRLAEDCEQFF; CDR3 DNA: TGCGCCAGTCGACTAGCCGAGGACTGTGAGCAGTTCTTC